Listed below are T cell receptor beta chains from one sample, sequenced in a study of OX40 agonist ivuxolimab in advanced cancers. Method: immunoSEQ multiplex PCR; TCRdb's copy keeps in-frame clones and lacks some. Of around 60,000 clones in the sample, roughly three quarters are singletons; the top ten hold approximately 1%. Sequencing was performed on CD4+ or CD8+ T cells sorted from blood, taken in a trial of the OX40 agonist ivuxolimab. These receptors originate from an adult with an advanced solid tumor such as melanoma, head and neck, liver or kidney cancer. Both conserved end residues are part of each CDR3. Fields, in order: D gene, clone size, J gene, V gene, CDR3 DNA, CDR3 protein. D genes are given only for firm matches. Clone size is stated in some rows and not others, as once, few, many or a class when expanded.

D gene: -
clone size: -
J gene: TRBJ2-7
V gene: TRBV28
CDR3 DNA: TGTGCCAGCAGTTCTCCGGACTCTACCTACGAGCAGTACTTC
CDR3 protein: CASSSPDSTYEQYF

D gene: -
clone size: -
J gene: TRBJ1-1
V gene: TRBV27
CDR3 DNA: TGTGCCAGCAGTCCCCTCGGAACCGCGGACACTGAAGCTTTCTTT
CDR3 protein: CASSPLGTADTEAFF

D gene: -
clone size: -
J gene: TRBJ2-7
V gene: TRBV5-1
CDR3 DNA: TGCGCCAGCAGCTTGGGAACAGACAGCGAGCAGTACTTC
CDR3 protein: CASSLGTDSEQYF

D gene: -
clone size: -
J gene: TRBJ1-2
V gene: TRBV11-2
CDR3 DNA: TGTGCCAGCAGCGAGACTTTAGTCGGGGTAGGCTACACCTTC
CDR3 protein: CASSETLVGVGYTF

D gene: -
clone size: -
J gene: TRBJ2-5
V gene: TRBV7-7
CDR3 DNA: TGTGCTAGCAGCTCTGGGCAGGTGGAGACCCAGTACTTC
CDR3 protein: CASSSGQVETQYF

D gene: -
clone size: -
J gene: TRBJ2-7
V gene: TRBV6-1
CDR3 DNA: TGTGCCGCTCAATGGTCCGGGGGCGGTGGTGAGCAGTACTTC
CDR3 protein: CAAQWSGGGGEQYF

D gene: -
clone size: -
J gene: TRBJ2-7
V gene: TRBV11-2
CDR3 DNA: TGTGCCAGCAGCTTAAGCCCGGGTTCCTACGAGCAGTACTTC
CDR3 protein: CASSLSPGSYEQYF

D gene: -
clone size: -
J gene: TRBJ1-2
V gene: TRBV7-9
CDR3 DNA: TGTGCCAGCAGCTTAGCTAGAGGCTCCACCGTCCGGGGCTACACCTTC
CDR3 protein: CASSLARGSTVRGYTF

D gene: TRBD2
clone size: once
J gene: TRBJ2-2
V gene: TRBV29-1
CDR3 DNA: TGCAGCGTTCGCCGGGACTACACCACCGGGGAGCTGTTTTTT
CDR3 protein: CSVRRDYTTGELFF

D gene: -
clone size: -
J gene: TRBJ2-5
V gene: TRBV7-9
CDR3 DNA: TGTGCCAGCAGCTTGGGAGACCCTAGGGAGACCCAGTACTTC
CDR3 protein: CASSLGDPRETQYF